Listed here are 31 T cell receptor beta chains from one sample, sequenced in a study of tumor and adjacent non-tumor tissue in lung cancer. This sample's RNA came from whole unsorted tissue. The library came from three nested PCR rounds adapted from ARM-PCR protocols. In TCRdb, the multiplex PCR reads were re-called with MiXCR into one record per CDR3 protein. The table includes approximately 120,000 distinct CDR3 sequences, about 66% detected once. The sequenced sample was lung tumor tissue. These TCRs come from a man younger than 40 with non-small cell lung cancer.

At least ten counts were recorded for this clonotype. This chain connects TRBV4-2 to TRBJ1-5; D is perhaps TRBD1 (6 bases). V lost 4 bases to trimming and J lost 1 base, with 17 bases between them. There are 17 residues in the CDR3. The germline V gene encodes CDR1 LGHNA and CDR2 YNFKEQ. CDR3 bases: TGTGCCAGCAGCCCCAGAGGGGGGGGCGGGAGCAATCAGCCCCAGCATTTT. Translated, it gives CASSPRGGGGSNQPQHF.

Turning to this clonotype: A much larger clone lies a single base off, so this may be a read error. V and J are TRBV6-5 and TRBJ2-1; D not certain. The CDR3 totals 11 residues. V was clipped by 7 bases and J by 4 bases, with 5 bases between them. CDR1 is MNHEY and CDR2 is SVGAGI in the germline V gene. CDR3 bases: TGTGCCAGCATCCTTTACAATGAGCAGTTCTTC. Translated: CASILYNEQFF.

The table lists this clonotype with many counts. The V and J genes are TRBV29-1 and TRBJ1-4, with 12 bases aligning to TRBD1. Per germline, CDR1 SQVTM and CDR2 ANQGSEA. The CDR3 extends over 16 amino acids. Trimming took 7 bases from V and 8 from J; bases not matched to a gene: 14. The CDR3 region is CSAKTPGQGALEKLFF. In DNA, the CDR3 is TGCAGCGCTAAGACGCCGGGACAGGGGGCCCTCGAAAAACTGTTTTTT.

In regard to this clonotype: Likely a read error: the CDR3 ends without its conserved phenylalanine or tryptophan. The chain couples TRBV29-1 to TRBJ2-7, with TRBD1 matching over 8 bases. The trim removed 6 bases at V and 0 bases at J, leaving 4 bases unmatched. CDR3 length equals 13 residues. Germline CDR1 is SQVTM and CDR2 is ANQGSEA. CDR3 amino acids: CSVRDRSSYEQYP. CDR3 DNA sequence: TGCAGCGTCCGGGACAGGAGCTCCTACGAGCAGTACCCC.

This clonotype was seen many times. The rearrangement joins TRBV6-2 or TRBV6-3 to TRBJ2-7; TRBD2 matches at 9 bases. This CDR3 comprises 15 residues. With 6 bases clipped from V and 3 bases from J, the junction kept 9 bases outside the gene matches. Germline CDR1 reads MNHEY; CDR2 reads SVGEGT. The CDR3 sequence is CASRPRGGAGYEQYF. CDR3 nucleotides: TGTGCCAGCAGACCCCGCGGGGGGGCAGGCTACGAGCAGTACTTC.

On this clonotype itself: At one boundary the junction diverges from the germline segment, which might be a read error. V usage is TRBV20-1 and J usage is TRBJ2-1, with no clear D. Germline CDR1 reads DFQATT; CDR2 reads SNEGSKA (reference sequence). This CDR3 has 14 amino acids. The CDR3 DNA is TGCAGTGCTAGAGATCAGGAGCCCTACAATGAACAGTTCTTC. Protein: CSARDQEPYNEQFF.

With regard to this clonotype: Relative to the germline gene, one junction end is altered; a read error may explain this. This chain joins TRBV29-1 and TRBJ2-1; 12 bases line up with TRBD1. This CDR3 is built from 15 residues. Germline V CDR1 and CDR2: SQVTM, ANQGSEA. The CDR3 loop reads CSVGMGGQGAVEKFF. For the CDR3, the DNA is TGCAGCGTTGGCATGGGGGGACAGGGGGCTGTTGAGAAGTTCTTC.

This clonotype came up a few times. This may stem from a read error, because a much larger clone lies one nucleotide away. This chain uses TRBV20-1 with TRBJ2-7; TRBD1 matches 8 bases. V shed 7 bases and J 5 bases; nucleotides not matched to a gene: 10. CDR3 length: 13 amino acids. Germline V gives CDR1 DFQATT, CDR2 SNEGSKA (reference sequence). CDR3: CSVVGQGTNEQYF. In DNA, the CDR3 is TGCAGTGTCGTAGGACAGGGCACCAACGAGCAGTACTTC.

In its sample, this clonotype was seen once. The junction differs from germline at one of its ends, possibly a read error. CDR3 loop: CTVEMLPSTDTQYF. For the CDR3, the DNA is TGTACCGTTGAGATGCTTCCTAGCACAGATACGCAGTATTTT. The chain carries TRBV29-1 and TRBJ2-3; D is unresolved. Germline lookup yields CDR1 SQVTM and CDR2 ANQGSEA. There are 14 residues in the CDR3.

Details on this clonotype: Compared with germline, one end of the junction differs, possibly owing to a read error. This rearrangement joins TRBV12-3 or TRBV12-4 to TRBJ1-3; no clear D gene. This CDR3 is 17 amino acids long. CDR3 coding DNA: TGTGTCAGCAGTCCCTTCGGGCAGGCTGTCTCTGGAAACACCATATGTTTT. It is translated as CVSSPFGQAVSGNTICF.

The chain couples TRBV7-2 to TRBJ2-2; 9 bases map to TRBD1. V was pared by 6 bases and J by 1 base, with 0 bases of the junction left unmatched. Germline lookup yields CDR1 SGHTA and CDR2 FQGNSA. CDR3 length: 14 residues. The CDR3 bases are TGTGCCAGCAGGGGACAGGGGAACACCGGGGAGCTGTTTTTT. As protein: CASRGQGNTGELFF.

About this clonotype: Germline is not matched at one junction end, which may reflect a read error. The V gene is TRBV4-1, the J gene TRBJ1-5; D uncertain. The CDR3 spans 14 residues. The V gene's germline CDR1 is MGHRA and CDR2 YSYEKL. Here the CDR3 DNA reads TGCGCCAGCAGCCAAGAACAGAGGAATCAGCCCCAGCTTTTT. The encoded protein is CASSQEQRNQPQLF.

As regards this clonotype: A much bigger clone sits one base away, suggesting this may be a read error. The chain carries TRBV12-3 or TRBV12-4 and TRBJ2-5; 8 bases agree with TRBD2. The CDR3 has 13 amino acids. CDR3 amino acids: CANSRGGRETQYF. As DNA, the CDR3 is TGTGCCAACAGTCGGGGGGGAAGGGAGACCCAGTACTTC.

This clonotype was counted many times. The chain is built from TRBV11-2 and TRBJ2-1; the D call may be TRBD1 or TRBD2 (7 bases each). V shed 4 bases and J shed 9 bases, with 22 bases lying between them. Per the germline V gene, CDR1 is SGHAT and CDR2 is FQNNGV. This CDR3 is 16 amino acids long. DNA of the CDR3: TGTGCCAGCAGCTCCCCAGGGGGAGGGAGGTCAAGTGAGCAGTTCTTC. The encoded protein is CASSSPGGGRSSEQFF.

The chain has TRBV11-2 and TRBJ1-1; D may be TRBD1 (5 bases). The germline V and J ends were trimmed by 5 bases and 0 bases, with 16 bases remaining between them. This CDR3 has 16 amino acids. In germline, CDR1 is SGHAT, CDR2 FQNNGV. The CDR3 region is CASSPHKGQLNTEAFF. CDR3 nucleotide sequence: TGTGCCAGCAGCCCGCATAAGGGGCAGCTGAACACTGAAGCTTTCTTT.

The chain combines TRBV20-1 with TRBJ1-6; perhaps TRBD1 as D (5 bases). Trimming cost V 8 bases and J 0 bases, with 20 bases left between them. This CDR3 contains 17 residues. Germline V lookup: CDR1 DFQATT, CDR2 SNEGSKA (reference sequence). CDR3 region: CSTWGIQASSYNSPLHF. In nucleotides, the CDR3 is TGCAGTACTTGGGGAATACAGGCCAGCTCCTATAATTCACCCCTCCACTTT.

As regards this clonotype: The junction differs from germline at one of its ends, possibly a read error. The chain couples TRBV6-2 or TRBV6-3 to TRBJ1-1; D perhaps matches TRBD1 (5 bases). Germline V gene data show CDR1 as MNHEY and CDR2 as SVGEGT. This CDR3 region has 11 residues. The CDR3 spells CTSSSQGEAFF. The CDR3 DNA follows: TGTACCAGCAGTTCTCAGGGTGAAGCTTTCTTT.

About this clonotype itself: A much larger clonotype is one base distant, so this may be a read error. The genes are TRBV6-5 and TRBJ2-1, with 11 bases lining up with TRBD2. Germline loops: CDR1 MNHEY, CDR2 SVGAGI. CDR3 length equals 15 residues. CDR3 residues: CASSQTSGAYDEQFF. The CDR3 nucleotides read TGTGCCAGCAGCCAGACTAGCGGGGCCTACGATGAGCAGTTCTTC.

The rearrangement links TRBV29-1 to TRBJ2-5; D could derive from TRBD1 or TRBD2 (5 bases each). This CDR3 region has 10 residues. Germline V CDR1 and CDR2: SQVTM, ANQGSEA. Deletions cut 5 bases from V and 9 bases from J, with 10 bases between. DNA for the CDR3: TGCAGCGTTCGAGGGGAGTCCCAGTACTTC. Translating gives CSVRGESQYF.

This clonotype was counted only a few times. Being one base from a much bigger clone, this may be a read error. V and J are TRBV6-5 and TRBJ1-6; perhaps TRBD1 as D (6 bases). CDR3 length: 15 residues. CDR1 and CDR2 from the germline V gene are MNHEY and SVGAGI. CDR3 in amino acids: CTSSPGTRGNSPLHF. Here the CDR3 DNA reads TGTACCAGCAGCCCAGGTACCAGGGGTAATTCACCCCTCCACTTT.

This clonotype occurred a few times. No conserved phenylalanine or tryptophan ends this CDR3, so it is likely a read error. The V and J genes are TRBV6-1 and TRBJ1-5; 8 nucleotides line up with TRBD1. The CDR3 is made up of 14 amino acids. Germline V gives CDR1 MNHNS, CDR2 SASEGT. Trimming cost V 5 bases and J 8 bases; bases outside gene matches: 8. CDR3 sequence (DNA): TGTGCCAGCAGTCGGGACAGGATGAATAAGCCCCAGCATCTT. Translated, it gives CASSRDRMNKPQHL.

Of note for this clonotype: This sequence may be a read error, since a much larger clone differs from it by one base. The J gene is TRBJ2-7, the V gene TRBV12-3 or TRBV12-4, with 10 positions matching TRBD1. The CDR3 runs to 14 residues. This chain's CDR3 is CVSSRQGATYEQYF. The CDR3 region has the DNA TGTGTCAGCAGCAGACAGGGGGCTACCTACGAGCAGTACTTC.

The rearrangement joins TRBV5-1 to TRBJ2-1; TRBD2 matches 9 bases. J lost 9 bases, V lost 1 base, and 8 bases had no gene match. From germline, CDR1 is SGHRS and CDR2 YFSETQ. The CDR3 length is 15 residues. CDR3 in DNA: TGCGCCAGCAGCTTGTCGCTAGCGGGATCGGGTGAGCAGTTCTTC. Amino acids: CASSLSLAGSGEQFF.

The chain couples TRBV6-5 to TRBJ2-4; 7 nucleotides line up with TRBD2. Germline values: CDR1 MNHEY, CDR2 SVGAGI. The CDR3 runs to 15 residues. V trimming: 3 bases; J trimming: 8 bases; junction bases outside the gene matches: 10. The CDR3 DNA follows: TGTGCCAGCAGTTATGGGAGGGCGGGAGAGGACATTCAGTACTTC. Translated: CASSYGRAGEDIQYF.

V and J are TRBV9 and TRBJ2-7; TRBD1 agrees at 10 bases. V trimming: 0 bases; J trimming: 5 bases; junction bases outside the gene matches: 5. The CDR3 has 15 residues. Germline CDR1 and CDR2: SGDLS and YYNGEE. The CDR3 nucleotides read TGTGCCAGCAGCGTAGCGGGACAGGGGTTTCACGAGCAGTACTTC. As protein: CASSVAGQGFHEQYF.

This clonotype was observed a handful of times. This likely came from a read error, as a far larger clone is one base away. This chain links TRBV20-1 with TRBJ2-7; the D gene is possibly TRBD1 (5 bases). The CDR3 contains 11 residues. Germline V gene data show CDR1 as DFQATT and CDR2 as SNEGSKA (reference sequence). The CDR3 loop is CGARRGYEQYF. CDR3 in DNA: TGCGGTGCTAGAAGGGGATACGAGCAGTACTTC.

In its sample, this clonotype was seen a few times. A much larger clone differs by one base, so this may be a read error. The chain is built from TRBV20-1 and TRBJ2-3, with 10 bases aligning to TRBD2. The CDR3 runs to 18 residues. Germline CDR1 reads DFQATT; CDR2 reads SNEGSKA (reference sequence). After removal of 5 bases from V and 0 bases from J, the junction contained 14 bases not matched to a gene. CDR3 coding DNA: TGCAGTGCTGGAGTGGGTAGCGGGGGGTGGATAAGCACAGATACGCAGTATTTT. This gives the protein CSAGVGSGGWISTDTQYF.

CDR3 in amino acids: CASKRGNQPQHF. The CDR3 coding sequence is TGTGCCAGCAAGCGGGGCAATCAGCCCCAGCATTTT. The genes are TRBV6-1 and TRBJ1-5; D gene unclear. The CDR3 has 12 residues. With 7 bases removed from V and 2 bases from J, the gap between germline ends came to 6 bases. CDR1 and CDR2 (germline): MNHNS, SASEGT.

On this clonotype itself: The junction departs from the called germline gene at one end, perhaps through a read error. The J gene is TRBJ2-1, the V gene TRBV11-2; D is perhaps TRBD2 (5 bases). Germline V gene lookup returns CDR1 SGHAT and CDR2 FQNNGV. The CDR3 spans 15 residues. The CDR3 DNA reads as TGTGCCAGCAGCTCCGAGAGGGCCGTGTATAATGAGCGGTTCTTC. Amino acid sequence: CASSSERAVYNERFF.

A word on this clonotype: The conserved phenylalanine or tryptophan is not found at the CDR3 terminus, so this likely reflects a read error. The chain links TRBV6-5 to TRBJ1-1; 7 bases agree with TRBD1. Germline CDR1 reads MNHEY; CDR2 reads SVGAGI. The CDR3 extends over 15 amino acids. V was clipped by 5 bases and J by 4 bases; unmatched bases: 10. CDR3 protein: CASSGTDRMGTEAFY. The CDR3 DNA follows: TGTGCCAGCAGTGGGACAGATCGTATGGGCACTGAAGCTTTCTAT.

A remark on this clonotype: A much larger clone differs from this one at a single base, so this may be a read error. The chain combines TRBV6-5 with TRBJ2-3; 8 bases match TRBD2. V shed 4 bases, J shed 1 base, and the junction held 7 bases outside the gene matches. The CDR3 is made up of 16 amino acids. CDR1 and CDR2 from the germline V gene are MNHEY and SVGAGI. CDR3 in amino acids: CASSCYSGARTDTQYF. For the CDR3, the DNA is TGTGCCAGCAGTTGCTATAGCGGGGCCCGCACAGATACGCAGTATTTT.